Reported below is one TCR beta chain. What it recognizes is unknown. Sequencing used immunoSEQ multiplex PCR; TCRdb keeps in-frame clones, though not all of them. The table has about 84,000 clones, around four fifths seen once. This specimen belongs to a study of OX40 agonist ivuxolimab in advanced cancers. Germline V lookup: CDR1 SGHTA, CDR2 FQGNSA. The CDR3 runs to 15 residues. V was cut by 4 bases and J by 5 bases, with 12 bases left in between. Broader study findings: The authors also found low normalized T-cell clonal expansion in some nonresponders. On average, CD8+ T cells showed a greater number of expanded clones than CD4+.

J is TRBJ1-6 and V is TRBV7-2, with D unresolved. The sequencing here drew on CD4+ or CD8+ T cells sorted from blood, taken in a trial of the OX40 agonist ivuxolimab. This TCR was recovered from an adult with an advanced solid tumor such as melanoma, head and neck, liver or kidney cancer. As DNA, the CDR3 is TGTGCCAGCAGCTCGCTAACAGCCCATAATTCACCCCTCCACTTT. It translates to CASSSLTAHNSPLHF.